This T cell receptor (beta chain) is drawn from a study of T cell changes during pregnancy in multiple sclerosis. Clones were read by immunoSEQ multiplex PCR, and TCRdb kept only the in-frame ones, dropping some. The table records around 45,000 clones, more than 90% of them present only once. The sequence derives from a female donor in good health, enrolled as a control in a pregnancy study. Specimen: CD4+ T cells from peripheral blood mononuclear cells, collected in the second trimester of pregnancy.

CDR3 residues: CASSRDRGDYGYTF. The CDR3 bases are TGTGCCAGCAGTCGGGACAGGGGGGACTATGGCTACACCTTC. The chain has TRBV5-6 and TRBJ1-2; TRBD1 matches at 11 bases. CDR3 length: 14 amino acids. CDR1 and CDR2 from the germline V gene are SGHDT and YYEEEE. After removal of 5 bases from V and 3 bases from J, the junction contained 3 bases not matched to a gene.